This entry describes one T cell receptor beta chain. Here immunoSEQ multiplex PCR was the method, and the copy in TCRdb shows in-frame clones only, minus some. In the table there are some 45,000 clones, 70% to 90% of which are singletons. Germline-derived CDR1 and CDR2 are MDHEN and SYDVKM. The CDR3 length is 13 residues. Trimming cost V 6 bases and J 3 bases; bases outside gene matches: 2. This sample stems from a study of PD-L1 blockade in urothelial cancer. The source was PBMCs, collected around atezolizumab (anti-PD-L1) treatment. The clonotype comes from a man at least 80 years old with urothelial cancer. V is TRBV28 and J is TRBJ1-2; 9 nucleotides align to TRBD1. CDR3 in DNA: TGTGCCAGCAGGGGGACAGGGTACTATGGCTACACCTTC. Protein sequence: CASRGTGYYGYTF.